This T cell receptor (beta chain) originates from a study of beta chain features in type 1 diabetes. Study information: Patients and healthy donors were similar in age, gender and cell yields. General observations from the study: In these data, an HLA type influence on TCRB rearrangement remained unresolved.

The sample holds a few counts of this clone. The antigen is unknown. Staining for CD45RO/CCR7/CD25/CD127/CD95/CD27 allowed sorting of CD4+ naive, central memory, regulatory and stem cell-like memory cells. The isolated RNA, all of it, was reverse transcribed, so expressed TCRB transcripts were what got sequenced. The assay was immunoSEQ multiplex PCR, and TCRdb's table has in-frame clones only and misses some. The sample records about 400,000 clones, 10% to 15% being singletons. The V gene's germline CDR1 is LNHDA and CDR2 SQIVND (reference sequence). J was trimmed by 6 bases and V by 5 bases; bases with no gene match: 9. This CDR3 contains 14 residues.

The clonotype was recovered from a man in his late teens or twenties in good health. Sequenced material: naive CD4+ T cells from blood. The rearrangement uses TRBV19 and TRBJ1-2; 7 bases are a match to TRBD1. The DNA of the CDR3 is TGTGCCAGTAGTCCTCTTCGACAGGGCAATGGCTACACCTTC. This encodes CASSPLRQGNGYTF.